This is a list of T cell receptor beta chains from one sample in a study of vaccination and CD4 T cells after COVID-19. Their antigens are not known. TCRdb analysed the PCR reads with MiXCR anew, one entry per CDR3 protein. Among about 15,000 distinct CDR3 sequences listed, about four fifths were seen once. The sample consisted of CD4+ T cells from blood, cultured in vitro, taken after SARS-CoV-2 vaccination. Source of these receptors: a human donor who received a COVID-19 vaccine. The CDR3 runs from the conserved cysteine through the conserved F or W. D genes are given only for firm matches. Clone size is shown for a subset of rows, as once, few, many or a class of expanded clone.

TRBJ1-1 | - | TRBV20-1 | few | TGCAGTGCTAGAGCCCGGGACGGGCTCCTTGGGGAAGCTTTCTTT | CSARARDGLLGEAFF
TRBJ1-5 | - | TRBV2 | - | TGTGCCAGTCAATTAGGGGGGAGCAATCAGCCCCAGCATTTT | CASQLGGSNQPQHF
TRBJ2-5 | TRBD2 | TRBV6-1 | - | TGTGCCAGCAACCCCTCACTAGCGGGGGGGAGATGGACCCAGTACTTC | CASNPSLAGGRWTQYF
TRBJ2-2 | - | TRBV21-1 | few | TGTGCCAGCAGCAGATCAGGGGTAATAAACACCGGGGAGCTGTTTTTT | CASSRSGVINTGELFF
TRBJ1-5 | - | TRBV20-1 | - | TGCAGTGCTAGAGAGCAAATCAATCAGCCCCAGCATTTT | CSAREQINQPQHF
TRBJ1-5 | - | TRBV9 | - | TGTGCCAGCAGCGTAGACTGGAATCAGCCCCAGCATTTT | CASSVDWNQPQHF
TRBJ2-2 | - | TRBV5-4 | - | - | CASSFYICSARGEAGAATGELFF
TRBJ1-5 | - | TRBV30 | few | TGTGCCTGGAGCGTCAGGGATCGCGGTCAGCCCCAGCATTTT | CAWSVRDRGQPQHF
TRBJ1-4 | TRBD1 | TRBV20-1 | - | TGCAGTGCTAGAGATGACAGGGGTAGTGAAAAACTGTTTTTT | CSARDDRGSEKLFF
TRBJ2-7 | TRBD2 | TRBV19 | - | TGTGCCAGTAGTTTGGTCACTAGCGGGGGCGGTGAGCAGTACTTC | CASSLVTSGGGEQYF
TRBJ1-1 | - | TRBV6-4 | - | TGTGCCAGCAGACACACCGGGAGAAACACTGAAGCTTTCTTT | CASRHTGRNTEAFF
TRBJ1-1 | - | TRBV10-1 | - | TGCGCCAGCAGTGAGGTGGGAATGGGCAGGGAAGCTTTCTTT | CASSEVGMGREAFF
TRBJ2-6 | - | TRBV21-1 | - | TGTGCCAGCAGCACCACCCTACCCTCTGGGGCCAACGTCCTGACTTTC | CASSTTLPSGANVLTF
TRBJ1-1 | - | TRBV2 | - | TGTGCCAGCAGTGATAGGCGGTTGAACACTGAAGCTTTCTTT | CASSDRRLNTEAFF
TRBJ1-1 | - | TRBV2 | - | TGTGCCAGCAGGCGGGATTTGGTTACTGAAGCTTTCTTT | CASRRDLVTEAFF
TRBJ2-3 | - | TRBV12-3/TRBV12-4 | - | TGTGCCAGCAGTCCTCGGGTAATACGCAACGCAGATACGCAGTATTTT | CASSPRVIRNADTQYF
TRBJ1-1 | TRBD1 | TRBV27 | - | TGTGCCAGCAGTTTAACGGGACAGGGGTTGGTAGCTTTCTTT | CASSLTGQGLVAFF
TRBJ1-4 | TRBD1 | TRBV10-1 | - | TGCGCCAGCAGTGAGTCTACCCAGGGGGATGAAAAACTGTTTTTT | CASSESTQGDEKLFF
TRBJ2-7 | TRBD2 | TRBV6-4 | - | TGTGCCAGCAGTGACTTGATCCTAAGCGACCAGCGGGGTTACTACGAGCAGTACTTC | CASSDLILSDQRGYYEQYF
TRBJ2-5 | TRBD1 | TRBV6-5 | - | TGTGCCAGCAGTTACGGACAGGGGGAATTTACATCAGAGACCCAGTACTTC | CASSYGQGEFTSETQYF
TRBJ2-7 | - | TRBV12-3/TRBV12-4 | once | TGTGCCAGCAGTCGCGGCGGTGGGGGTAGTCGCGAGCAGTACTTC | CASSRGGGGSREQYF
TRBJ2-3 | - | TRBV7-3 | - | TGTGCCAGCAGCTTAAGACCGGCAATTACAGATACGCAGTATTTT | CASSLRPAITDTQYF
TRBJ2-5 | - | TRBV6-7 | once | TGTGCCAGCAGTTACTCGTTGTGGGGGGGGCCGCAAGAGACCCAGTACTTC | CASSYSLWGGPQETQYF
TRBJ1-2 | - | TRBV19 | - | TGTGCCAGTAGTATAAACAGGGCGCCCCAATATAACTATGGCTACACCTTC | CASSINRAPQYNYGYTF
TRBJ2-3 | - | TRBV5-1 | - | TGCGCCAGCAGCAACGGGCTCCCCACAGATACGCAGTATTTT | CASSNGLPTDTQYF
TRBJ2-5 | - | TRBV7-6 | - | TGTGCCAGCAGCCCCAGGGTGGAGCAAGAGACCCAGTACTTC | CASSPRVEQETQYF
TRBJ2-2 | TRBD2 | TRBV7-3 | - | TGTGCCAGCAGCAGAACTAGCGGGGGGGCCCACACCGGGGAGCTGTTTTTT | CASSRTSGGAHTGELFF
TRBJ2-1 | TRBD2 | TRBV20-1 | - | TGCAGTGCTAGAGTTAGTAGCGGGGGGGCAGTCAATGAGCAGTTCTTC | CSARVSSGGAVNEQFF
TRBJ2-6 | - | TRBV25-1 | - | TGTGCCAGCAGTCTGTGGCGGTATGGGGCCAACGTCCTGACTTTC | CASSLWRYGANVLTF
TRBJ1-2 | - | TRBV6-1 | - | TGTGCCAGCAGCCTTGACAGTGAGGCGGTCAACTATGGCTACACCTTC | CASSLDSEAVNYGYTF
TRBJ1-2 | TRBD1 | TRBV12-3/TRBV12-4 | once | TGTGCCAGCAGCAAGGGGGCAGACTATGGCTACACCTTC | CASSKGADYGYTF
TRBJ1-2 | TRBD1 | TRBV29-1 | few | TGCAGCGTCTCTGATTTGACAGGGAACTATGGCTACACCTTC | CSVSDLTGNYGYTF
TRBJ2-5 | - | TRBV6-1 | - | TGTGCCAGCAGTGAAACTTGGCTGGAAACCCAGTACTTC | CASSETWLETQYF
TRBJ2-7 | TRBD1 | TRBV12-3/TRBV12-4 | once | TGTGCCAGCAGTATCACCGGGACAGGGGTCTACGAGCAGTACTTC | CASSITGTGVYEQYF
TRBJ1-3 | - | TRBV7-8 | - | TGTGCCAGCAGCCCAGCGGGGTTCTCTGGAAACACCATATATTTT | CASSPAGFSGNTIYF